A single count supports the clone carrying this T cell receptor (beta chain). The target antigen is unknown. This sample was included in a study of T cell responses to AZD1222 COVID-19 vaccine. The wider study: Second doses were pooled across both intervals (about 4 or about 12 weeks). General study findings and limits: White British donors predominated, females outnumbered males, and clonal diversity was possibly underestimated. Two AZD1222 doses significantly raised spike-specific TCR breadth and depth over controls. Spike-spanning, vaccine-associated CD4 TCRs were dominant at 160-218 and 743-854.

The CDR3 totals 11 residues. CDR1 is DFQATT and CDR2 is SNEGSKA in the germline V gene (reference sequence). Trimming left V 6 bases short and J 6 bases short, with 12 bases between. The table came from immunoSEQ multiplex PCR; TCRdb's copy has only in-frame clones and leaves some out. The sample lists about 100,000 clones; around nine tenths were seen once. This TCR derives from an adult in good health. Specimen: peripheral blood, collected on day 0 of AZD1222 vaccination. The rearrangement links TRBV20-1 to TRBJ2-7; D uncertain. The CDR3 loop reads CSAHRGLEQYF. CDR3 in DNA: TGCAGTGCCCACCGTGGGCTCGAGCAGTACTTC.